What follows is one T cell receptor (beta chain) and its context. This sample was taken from a study of blood T cell repertoires in COVID-19. CDR1 is SNHLY, CDR2 FYNNEI, per germline. With 3 bases removed from V and 5 bases from J, the gap between germline ends came to 14 bases. CDR3 size: 15 residues. Under the authors' procedure: Counts of nucleated cells, estimated from reference gene primer amplification, were obtained. Profiling relied on immunoSEQ multiplex PCR, and the TCRdb table lists in-frame clones only, not all of them. That table gives V, J and clone size, and the DNA gave D and trimming. The sample contains 350,000 to 400,000 clones, more than 80% of which appear only once.

Sequenced: peripheral blood. This clonotype originated in a woman aged 30 to 39 with COVID-19, enrolled during active disease. V is TRBV2 and J is TRBJ2-1; D is uncertain. Here the CDR3 reads CASSEVRQKNNEQFF. The CDR3 region has the DNA TGTGCCAGCAGTGAGGTCAGGCAGAAGAACAATGAGCAGTTCTTC.